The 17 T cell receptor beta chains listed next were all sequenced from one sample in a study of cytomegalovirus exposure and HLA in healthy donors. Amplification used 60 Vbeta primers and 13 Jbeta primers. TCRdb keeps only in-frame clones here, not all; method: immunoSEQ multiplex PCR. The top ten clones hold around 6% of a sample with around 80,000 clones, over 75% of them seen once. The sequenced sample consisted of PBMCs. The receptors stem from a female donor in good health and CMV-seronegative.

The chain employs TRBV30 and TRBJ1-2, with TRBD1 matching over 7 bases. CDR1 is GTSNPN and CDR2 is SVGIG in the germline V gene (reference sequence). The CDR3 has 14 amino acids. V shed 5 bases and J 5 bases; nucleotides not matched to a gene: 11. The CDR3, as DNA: TGTGCCTGGGGTAGGGACAGACAACTTTATGGCTACACCTTC. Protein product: CAWGRDRQLYGYTF.

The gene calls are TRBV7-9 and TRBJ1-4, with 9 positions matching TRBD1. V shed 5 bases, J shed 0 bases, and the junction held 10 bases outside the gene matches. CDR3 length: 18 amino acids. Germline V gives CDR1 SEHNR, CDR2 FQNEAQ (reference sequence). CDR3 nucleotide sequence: TGTGCCAGCAGCCCAGGGACAGGGCACAACCCAACTAATGAAAAACTGTTTTTT. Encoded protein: CASSPGTGHNPTNEKLFF.

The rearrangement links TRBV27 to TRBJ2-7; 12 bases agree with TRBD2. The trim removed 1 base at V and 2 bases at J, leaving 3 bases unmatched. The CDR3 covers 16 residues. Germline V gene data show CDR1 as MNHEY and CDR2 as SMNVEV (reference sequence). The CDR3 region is CASSLWTSGIPYEQYF. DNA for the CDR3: TGTGCCAGCAGTTTATGGACTAGCGGGATACCCTACGAGCAGTACTTC.

The CDR3 here is CASSRTSGATDTQYF. The CDR3 nucleotides are TGTGCCAGCAGCAGGACTAGCGGGGCAACAGATACGCAGTATTTT. This chain connects TRBV2 to TRBJ2-3, with TRBD2 matching over 12 bases. This CDR3 is built from 15 residues. Germline CDR1 is SNHLY and CDR2 is FYNNEI. V shed 6 bases and J 3 bases; nucleotides not matched to a gene: 4.

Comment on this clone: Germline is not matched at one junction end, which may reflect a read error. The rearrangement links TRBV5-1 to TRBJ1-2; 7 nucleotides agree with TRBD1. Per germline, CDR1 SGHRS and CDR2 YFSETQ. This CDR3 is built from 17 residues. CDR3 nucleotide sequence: TGCGCCAGCAGCTTGGTCGGATTGGGTTTTCTACAGGGGCGCCCAATCTTC. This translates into CASSLVGLGFLQGRPIF.

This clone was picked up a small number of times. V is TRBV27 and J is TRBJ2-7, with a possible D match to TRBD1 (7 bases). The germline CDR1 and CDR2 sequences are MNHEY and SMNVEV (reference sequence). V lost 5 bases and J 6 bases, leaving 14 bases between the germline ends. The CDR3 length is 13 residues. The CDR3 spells CASSPYQGGEQYF. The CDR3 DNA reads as TGTGCCAGCAGTCCCTACCAGGGGGGCGAGCAGTACTTC.

Written as DNA, the CDR3 is TGCGCCAGCGGGGCAGCGGGGAGCGACAATGAGCAGTTCTTC. Residues: CASGAAGSDNEQFF. The chain couples TRBV5-1 to TRBJ2-1; TRBD2 agrees at 7 bases. The CDR3 spans 14 residues. CDR1 is SGHRS and CDR2 is YFSETQ in the germline V gene. Trimming cost V 7 bases and J 5 bases; bases outside gene matches: 9.

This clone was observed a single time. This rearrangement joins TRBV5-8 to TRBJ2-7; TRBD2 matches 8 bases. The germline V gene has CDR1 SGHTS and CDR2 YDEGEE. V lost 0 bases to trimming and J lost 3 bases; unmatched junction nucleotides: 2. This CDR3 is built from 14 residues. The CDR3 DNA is TGTGCCAGCAGCTTGGGCGGGGGGTTCTACGAGCAGTACTTC. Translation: CASSLGGGFYEQYF.

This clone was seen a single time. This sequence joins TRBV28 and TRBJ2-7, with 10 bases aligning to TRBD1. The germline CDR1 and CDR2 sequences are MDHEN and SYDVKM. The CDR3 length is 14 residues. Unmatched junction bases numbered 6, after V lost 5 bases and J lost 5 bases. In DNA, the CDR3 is TGTGCCAGCAGTACAGGACAGGGGGTCCACGAGCAGTACTTC. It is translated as CASSTGQGVHEQYF.

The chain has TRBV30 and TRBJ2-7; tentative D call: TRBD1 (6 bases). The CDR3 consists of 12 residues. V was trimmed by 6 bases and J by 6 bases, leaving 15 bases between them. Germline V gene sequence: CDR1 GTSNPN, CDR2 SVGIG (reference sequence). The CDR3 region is CACRPGVSEQYF. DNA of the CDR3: TGTGCCTGCCGACCAGGGGTTAGCGAGCAGTACTTC.

CDR3 nucleotides: TGTGCCAGCAGCCCAGGACTGTTTGGCTACACCTTC. Amino acids: CASSPGLFGYTF. This chain uses TRBV7-9 with TRBJ1-2; D is unresolved. CDR3 length: 12 amino acids. V was pared by 5 bases and J by 7 bases, with 11 bases between. In germline, CDR1 is SEHNR, CDR2 FQNEAQ (reference sequence).

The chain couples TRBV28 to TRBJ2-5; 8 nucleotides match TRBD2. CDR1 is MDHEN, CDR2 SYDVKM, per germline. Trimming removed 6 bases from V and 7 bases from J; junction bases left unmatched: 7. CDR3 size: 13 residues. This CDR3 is CASRLADSWTQYF. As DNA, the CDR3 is TGTGCCAGCAGACTAGCGGACTCATGGACCCAGTACTTC.

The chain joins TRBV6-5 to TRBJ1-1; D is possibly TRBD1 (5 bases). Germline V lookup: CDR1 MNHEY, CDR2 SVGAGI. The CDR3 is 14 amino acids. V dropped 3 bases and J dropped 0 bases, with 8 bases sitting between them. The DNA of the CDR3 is TGTGCCAGCAGTTATGCAGGGATGAACACTGAAGCTTTCTTT. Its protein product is CASSYAGMNTEAFF.

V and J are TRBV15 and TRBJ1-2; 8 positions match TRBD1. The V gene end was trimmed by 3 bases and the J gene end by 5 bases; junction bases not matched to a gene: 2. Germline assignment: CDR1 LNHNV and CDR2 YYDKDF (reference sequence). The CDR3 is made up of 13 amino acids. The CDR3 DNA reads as TGTGCCACCAGCAGCGGACAGGGTTATGGCTACACCTTC. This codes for CATSSGQGYGYTF.

CDR3 in DNA: TGTGCCAGTCGGGACAGATCCTACAATGAGCAGTTCTTC. It codes for CASRDRSYNEQFF. The chain couples TRBV27 to TRBJ2-1, with TRBD1 identical over 7 bases. J gave up 1 base and V 9 bases, and 3 bases lay outside the gene matches. Germline assignment: CDR1 MNHEY and CDR2 SMNVEV (reference sequence). The CDR3 covers 13 residues.

CDR3 DNA sequence: TGTGCCAGCAGCTTAGATCGGAACACTGAAGCTTTCTTT. Residues: CASSLDRNTEAFF. The gene calls are TRBV7-2 and TRBJ1-1; D call uncertain. The CDR3 has 13 residues. Trimming removed 1 base at V and 1 base at J, with 4 bases between. Germline V CDR1 and CDR2: SGHTA, FQGNSA.

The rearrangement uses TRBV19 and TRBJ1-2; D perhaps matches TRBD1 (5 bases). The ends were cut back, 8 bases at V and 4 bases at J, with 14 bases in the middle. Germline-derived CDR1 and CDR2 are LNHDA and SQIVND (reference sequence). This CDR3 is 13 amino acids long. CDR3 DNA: TGTGCCAGTGGTGATCGGGGGGTCTATGGCTACACCTTC. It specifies CASGDRGVYGYTF.